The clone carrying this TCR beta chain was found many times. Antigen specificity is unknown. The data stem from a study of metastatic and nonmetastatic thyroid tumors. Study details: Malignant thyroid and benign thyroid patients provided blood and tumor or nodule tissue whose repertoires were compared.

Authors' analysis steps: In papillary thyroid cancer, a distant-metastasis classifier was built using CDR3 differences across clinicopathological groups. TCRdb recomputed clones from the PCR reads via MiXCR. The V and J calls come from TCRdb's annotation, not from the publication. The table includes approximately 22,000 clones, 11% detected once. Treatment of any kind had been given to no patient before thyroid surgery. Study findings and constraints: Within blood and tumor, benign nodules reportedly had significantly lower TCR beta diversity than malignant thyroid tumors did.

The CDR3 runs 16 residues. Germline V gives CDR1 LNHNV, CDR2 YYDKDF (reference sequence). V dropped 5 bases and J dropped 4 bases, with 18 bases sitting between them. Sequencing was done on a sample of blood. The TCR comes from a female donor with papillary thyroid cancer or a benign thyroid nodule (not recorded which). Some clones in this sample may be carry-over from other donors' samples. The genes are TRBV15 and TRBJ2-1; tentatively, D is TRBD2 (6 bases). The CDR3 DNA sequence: TGTGCCACCAGCGGGCAACGGGAGAGAGATTACAATGAGCAGTTCTTC. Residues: CATSGQRERDYNEQFF.